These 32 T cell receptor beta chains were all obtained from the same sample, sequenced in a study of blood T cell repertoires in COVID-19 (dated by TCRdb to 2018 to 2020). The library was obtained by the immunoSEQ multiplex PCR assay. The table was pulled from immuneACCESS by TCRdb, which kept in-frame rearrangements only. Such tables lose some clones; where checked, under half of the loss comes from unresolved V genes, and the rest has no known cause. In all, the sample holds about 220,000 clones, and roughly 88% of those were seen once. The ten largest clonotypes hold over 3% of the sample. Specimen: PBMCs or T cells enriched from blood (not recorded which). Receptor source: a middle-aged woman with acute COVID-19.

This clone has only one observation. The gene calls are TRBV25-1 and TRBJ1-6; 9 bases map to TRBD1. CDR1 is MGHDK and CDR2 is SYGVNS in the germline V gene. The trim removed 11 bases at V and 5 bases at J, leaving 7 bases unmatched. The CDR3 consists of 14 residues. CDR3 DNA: TGTGCCTCTACCGGGACAGGGAATAATTCACCCCTCCACTTT. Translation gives CASTGTGNNSPLHF.

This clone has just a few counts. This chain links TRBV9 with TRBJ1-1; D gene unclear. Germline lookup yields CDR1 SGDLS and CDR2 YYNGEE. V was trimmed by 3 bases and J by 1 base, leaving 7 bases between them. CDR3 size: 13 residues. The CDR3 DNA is TGTGCCAGCAGCGAAGCAACGAACACTGAAGCTTTCTTT. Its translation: CASSEATNTEAFF.

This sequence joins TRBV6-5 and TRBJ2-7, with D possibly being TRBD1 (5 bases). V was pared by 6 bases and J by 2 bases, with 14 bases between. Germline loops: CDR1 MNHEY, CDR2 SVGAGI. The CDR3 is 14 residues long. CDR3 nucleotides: TGTGCCAGCAGGAACACAGGTGGGACCTACGAGCAGTACTTC. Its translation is CASRNTGGTYEQYF.

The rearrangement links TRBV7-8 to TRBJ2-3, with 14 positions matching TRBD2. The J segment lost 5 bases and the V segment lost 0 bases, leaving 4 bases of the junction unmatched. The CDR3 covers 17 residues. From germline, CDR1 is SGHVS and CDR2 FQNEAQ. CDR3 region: CASSLAGLAGAVDTQYF. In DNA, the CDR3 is TGTGCCAGCAGCTTAGCGGGACTAGCGGGGGCGGTAGATACGCAGTATTTT. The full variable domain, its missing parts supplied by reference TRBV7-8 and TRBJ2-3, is GAGVSQSPRYKVAKRGQDVALRCDPISGHVSLFWYQQALGQGPEFLTYFQNEAQLDKSGLPSDRFFAERPEGSVSTLKIQRTQQEDSAVYLCASSLAGLAGAVDTQYFGPGTRLTVL.

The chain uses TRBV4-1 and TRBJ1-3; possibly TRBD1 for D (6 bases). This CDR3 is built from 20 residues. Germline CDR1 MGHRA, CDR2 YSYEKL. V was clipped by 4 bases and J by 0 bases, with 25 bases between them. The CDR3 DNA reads TGCGCCAGCAGCCTTGCGAGGTTTCGGGACAAGGAAGGCTCTGGAAACACCATATATTTT. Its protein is CASSLARFRDKEGSGNTIYF.

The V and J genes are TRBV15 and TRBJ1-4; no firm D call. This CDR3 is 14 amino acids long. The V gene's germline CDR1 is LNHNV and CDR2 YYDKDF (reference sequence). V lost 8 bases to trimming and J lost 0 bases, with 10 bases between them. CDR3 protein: CATVSESTNEKLFF. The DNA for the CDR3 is TGTGCCACCGTCTCAGAATCAACTAATGAAAAACTGTTTTTT.

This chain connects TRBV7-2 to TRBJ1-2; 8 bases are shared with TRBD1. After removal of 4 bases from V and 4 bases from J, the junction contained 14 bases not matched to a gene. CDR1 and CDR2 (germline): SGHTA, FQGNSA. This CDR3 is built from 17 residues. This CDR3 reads CASSYRPGQDVSYGYTF. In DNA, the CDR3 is TGTGCCAGCAGCTATCGACCGGGACAGGACGTATCCTATGGCTACACCTTC.

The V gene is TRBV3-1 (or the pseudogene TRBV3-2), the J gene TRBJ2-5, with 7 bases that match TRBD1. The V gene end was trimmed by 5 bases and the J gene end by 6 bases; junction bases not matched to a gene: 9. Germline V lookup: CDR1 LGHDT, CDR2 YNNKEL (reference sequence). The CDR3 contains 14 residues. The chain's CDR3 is CASSYRRGGKTQYF. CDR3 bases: TGTGCCAGCAGCTACCGGAGAGGGGGCAAGACCCAGTACTTC.

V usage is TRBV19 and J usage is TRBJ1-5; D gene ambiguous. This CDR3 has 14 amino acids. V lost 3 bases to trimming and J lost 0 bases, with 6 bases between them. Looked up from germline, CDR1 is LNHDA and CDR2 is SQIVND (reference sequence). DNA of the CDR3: TGTGCCAGTAGTATTTTGTATAGCAATCAGCCCCAGCATTTT. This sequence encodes CASSILYSNQPQHF.

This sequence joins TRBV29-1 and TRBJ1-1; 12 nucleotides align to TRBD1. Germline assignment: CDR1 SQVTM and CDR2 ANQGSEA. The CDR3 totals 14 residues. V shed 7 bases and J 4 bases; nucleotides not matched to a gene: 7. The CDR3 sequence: CSAGTGGALTEAFF. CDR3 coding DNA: TGCAGCGCGGGGACAGGGGGCGCCCTCACTGAAGCTTTCTTT. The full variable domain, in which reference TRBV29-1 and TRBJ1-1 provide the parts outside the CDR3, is SAVISQKPSRDICQRGTSLTIQCQVDSQVTMMFWYRQQPGQSLTLIATANQGSEATYESGFVIDKFPISRPNLTFSTLTVSNMSPEDSSIYLCSAGTGGALTEAFFGQGTRLTVV.

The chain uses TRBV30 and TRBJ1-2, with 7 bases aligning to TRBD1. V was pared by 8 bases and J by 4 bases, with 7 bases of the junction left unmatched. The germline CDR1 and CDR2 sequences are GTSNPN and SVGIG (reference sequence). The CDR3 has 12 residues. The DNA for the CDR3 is TGTGCCGCCAACAGGGGCCCCTATGGCTACACCTTC. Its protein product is CAANRGPYGYTF.

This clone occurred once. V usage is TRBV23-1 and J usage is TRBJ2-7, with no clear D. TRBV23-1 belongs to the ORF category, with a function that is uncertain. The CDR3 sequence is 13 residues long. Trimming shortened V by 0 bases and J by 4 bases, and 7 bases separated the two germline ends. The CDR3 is CASSQSREYEQYF. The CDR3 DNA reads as TGCGCCAGCAGTCAATCGAGAGAATACGAGCAGTACTTC.

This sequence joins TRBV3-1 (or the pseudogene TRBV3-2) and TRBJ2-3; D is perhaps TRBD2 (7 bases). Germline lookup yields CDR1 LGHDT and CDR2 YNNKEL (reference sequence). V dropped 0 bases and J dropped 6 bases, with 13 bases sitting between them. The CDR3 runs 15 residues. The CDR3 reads CASSQDRGAPDTQYF. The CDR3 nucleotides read TGTGCCAGCAGCCAAGATCGGGGGGCGCCCGATACGCAGTATTTT.

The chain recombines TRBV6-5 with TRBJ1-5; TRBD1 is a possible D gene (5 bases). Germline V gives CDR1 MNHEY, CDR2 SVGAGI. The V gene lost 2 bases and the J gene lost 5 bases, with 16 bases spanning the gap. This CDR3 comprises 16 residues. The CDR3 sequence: CASSYRSVTGDQPQHF. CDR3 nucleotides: TGTGCCAGCAGTTACCGGAGCGTTACAGGAGATCAGCCCCAGCATTTT.

CDR3 protein: CASSVQGGLRDEQFF. In nucleotides, the CDR3 is TGTGCCAGCAGCGTGCAGGGGGGACTCCGGGATGAGCAGTTCTTC. The chain couples TRBV7-2 to TRBJ2-1; possibly TRBD1 for D (7 bases). The germline V gene encodes CDR1 SGHTA and CDR2 FQGNSA. With 5 bases removed from V and 8 bases from J, the gap between germline ends came to 19 bases. CDR3 length: 15 residues.

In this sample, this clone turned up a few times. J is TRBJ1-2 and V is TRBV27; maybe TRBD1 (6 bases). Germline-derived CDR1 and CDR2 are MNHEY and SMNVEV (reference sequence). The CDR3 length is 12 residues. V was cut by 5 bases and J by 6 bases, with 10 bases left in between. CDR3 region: CASSRAGDGYTF. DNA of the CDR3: TGTGCCAGCAGTCGGGCAGGGGATGGCTACACCTTC.

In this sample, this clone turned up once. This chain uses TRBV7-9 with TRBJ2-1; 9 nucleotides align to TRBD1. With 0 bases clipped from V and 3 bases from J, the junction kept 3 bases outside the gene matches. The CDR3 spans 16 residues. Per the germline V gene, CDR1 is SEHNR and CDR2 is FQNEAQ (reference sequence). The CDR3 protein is CASSLAGQGSYNEQFF. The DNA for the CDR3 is TGTGCCAGCAGCTTAGCGGGACAGGGTAGCTACAATGAGCAGTTCTTC.

Here the CDR3 DNA reads TGTGCCAGCAGCTTAGGAGCGGGGGGGCCGACAGATACGCAGTATTTT. It yields the protein CASSLGAGGPTDTQYF. The chain uses TRBV7-2 and TRBJ2-3; 10 nucleotides agree with TRBD2. The CDR3 length is 16 residues. V trimming: 1 base; J trimming: 3 bases; junction bases outside the gene matches: 4. Germline CDR1 reads SGHTA; CDR2 reads FQGNSA.

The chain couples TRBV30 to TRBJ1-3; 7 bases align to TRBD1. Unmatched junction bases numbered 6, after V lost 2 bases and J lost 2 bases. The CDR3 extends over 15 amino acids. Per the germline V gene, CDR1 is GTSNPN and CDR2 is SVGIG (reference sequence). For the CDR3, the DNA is TGTGCCTGGAGTAATACCGGGACAGCTGGAAACACCATATATTTT. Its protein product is CAWSNTGTAGNTIYF.

The CDR3 protein is CASSLALGRGNSPLHF. In DNA, the CDR3 is TGTGCCAGCAGCTTAGCGTTGGGCAGGGGGAATTCACCCCTCCACTTT. The gene calls are TRBV7-8 and TRBJ1-6; 7 positions match TRBD1. V lost 0 bases, J lost 7 bases, and 6 bases stayed unmatched. This CDR3 comprises 16 residues. Germline V gene lookup returns CDR1 SGHVS and CDR2 FQNEAQ.

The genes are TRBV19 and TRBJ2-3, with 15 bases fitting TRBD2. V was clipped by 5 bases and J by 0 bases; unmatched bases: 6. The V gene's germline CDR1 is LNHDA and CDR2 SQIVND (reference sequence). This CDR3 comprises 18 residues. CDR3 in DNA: TGTGCCAGTAGTGCCGGGACTAGCGGGGGGCAAAGCACAGATACGCAGTATTTT. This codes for CASSAGTSGGQSTDTQYF.

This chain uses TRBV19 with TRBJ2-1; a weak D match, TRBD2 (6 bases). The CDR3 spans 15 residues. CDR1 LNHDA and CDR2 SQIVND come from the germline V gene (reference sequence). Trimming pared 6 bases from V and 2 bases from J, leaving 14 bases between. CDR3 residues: CASSVGRTTYNEQFF. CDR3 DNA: TGTGCCAGTAGCGTGGGCAGGACTACCTACAATGAGCAGTTCTTC.

DNA of the CDR3: TGTGCCAGCAGGAGGACTTCTAACTATGGCTACACCTTC. Its protein product is CASRRTSNYGYTF. The chain couples TRBV6-5 to TRBJ1-2; no clear D. There are 13 residues in the CDR3. The V end lost 6 bases, the J end lost 0 bases, and 8 bases lay between the germline ends. Germline CDR1 MNHEY, CDR2 SVGAGI.

CDR3 sequence reads: CATSREAGANTGELFF. The CDR3 DNA sequence: TGTGCCACCAGCAGAGAGGCAGGGGCGAACACCGGGGAGCTGTTTTTT. V is TRBV15 and J is TRBJ2-2; TRBD1 is a possible D gene (6 bases). V was clipped by 0 bases and J by 0 bases, with 8 bases between them. This CDR3 is built from 16 residues. Germline loops: CDR1 LNHNV, CDR2 YYDKDF (reference sequence).

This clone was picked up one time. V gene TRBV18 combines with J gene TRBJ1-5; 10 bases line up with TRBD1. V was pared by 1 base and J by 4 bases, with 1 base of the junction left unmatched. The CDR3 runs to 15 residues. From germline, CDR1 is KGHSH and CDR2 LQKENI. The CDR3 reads CASSPQGQGNQPQHF. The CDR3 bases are TGTGCCAGCTCACCACAGGGACAGGGGAATCAGCCCCAGCATTTT.

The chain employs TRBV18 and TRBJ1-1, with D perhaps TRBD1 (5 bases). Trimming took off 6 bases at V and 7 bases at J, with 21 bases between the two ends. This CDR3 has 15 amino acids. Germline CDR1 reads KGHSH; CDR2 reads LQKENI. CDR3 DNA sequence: TGTGCCAGCTCTCCGCTAGACAGAGGAGAGGTTGAAGCTTTCTTT. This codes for CASSPLDRGEVEAFF.

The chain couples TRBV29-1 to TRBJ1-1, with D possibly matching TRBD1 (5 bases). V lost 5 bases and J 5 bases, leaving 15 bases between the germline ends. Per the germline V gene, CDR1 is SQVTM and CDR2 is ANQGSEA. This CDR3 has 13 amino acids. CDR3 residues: CSVTTVRGTEAFF. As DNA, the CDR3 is TGCAGCGTTACGACAGTGCGCGGAACTGAAGCTTTCTTT.

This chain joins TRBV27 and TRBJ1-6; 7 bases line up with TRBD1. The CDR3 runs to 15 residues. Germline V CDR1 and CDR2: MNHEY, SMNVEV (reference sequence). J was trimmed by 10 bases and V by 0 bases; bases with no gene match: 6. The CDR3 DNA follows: TGTGCCAGCAGTTTATCGACAGGGATAGGGTCACCCCTCCACTTT. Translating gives CASSLSTGIGSPLHF.

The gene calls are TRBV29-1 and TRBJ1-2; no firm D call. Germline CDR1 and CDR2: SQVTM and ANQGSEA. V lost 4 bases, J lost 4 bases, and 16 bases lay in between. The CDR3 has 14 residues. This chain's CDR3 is CSVGGNSPGYGYTF. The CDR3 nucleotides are TGCAGCGTTGGAGGAAACTCCCCGGGCTATGGCTACACCTTC.

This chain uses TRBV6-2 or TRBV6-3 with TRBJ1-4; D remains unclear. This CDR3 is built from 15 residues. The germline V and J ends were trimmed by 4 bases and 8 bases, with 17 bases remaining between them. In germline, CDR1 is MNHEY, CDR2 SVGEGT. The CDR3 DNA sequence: TGTGCCAGCAGTTTTGCCCCAACCGGAGGCGAAAAACTGTTTTTT. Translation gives CASSFAPTGGEKLFF.

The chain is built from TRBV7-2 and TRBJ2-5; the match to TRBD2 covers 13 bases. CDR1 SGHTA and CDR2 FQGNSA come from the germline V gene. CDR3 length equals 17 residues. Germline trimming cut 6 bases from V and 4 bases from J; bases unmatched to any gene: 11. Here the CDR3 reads CASSLTSGGLLGETQYF. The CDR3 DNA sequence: TGTGCCAGCAGTTTGACTAGCGGGGGGCTACTGGGAGAGACCCAGTACTTC.

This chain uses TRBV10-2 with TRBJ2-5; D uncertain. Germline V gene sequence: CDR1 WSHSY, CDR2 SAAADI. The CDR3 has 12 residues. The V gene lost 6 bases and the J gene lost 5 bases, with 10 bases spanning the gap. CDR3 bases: TGCGCCAGCAGGGCAGGTTATGAGACCCAGTACTTC. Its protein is CASRAGYETQYF.